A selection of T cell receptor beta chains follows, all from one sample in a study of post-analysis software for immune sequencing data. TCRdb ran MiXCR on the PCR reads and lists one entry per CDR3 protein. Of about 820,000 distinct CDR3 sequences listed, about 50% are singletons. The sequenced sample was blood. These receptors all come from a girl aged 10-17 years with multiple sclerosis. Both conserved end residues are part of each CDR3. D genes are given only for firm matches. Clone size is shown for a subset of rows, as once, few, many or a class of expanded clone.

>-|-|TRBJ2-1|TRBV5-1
TGCGCCAGCAGCATACCCCGAAGCGGTGTAAGAGGGAATGAGCAGTTCTTC
CASSIPRSGVRGNEQFF
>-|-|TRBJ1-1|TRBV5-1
TGCGCCAGCAGCTCTACAGGGACCGGCACTGAAGCTTTCTTT
CASSSTGTGTEAFF
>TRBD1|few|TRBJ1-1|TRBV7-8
TGTGCCAGCAGTAGGGGCCACGGAACGACAGGGGAAGTAGGAGGGAACACTGAAGCTTTCTTT
CASSRGHGTTGEVGGNTEAFF
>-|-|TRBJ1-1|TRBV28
TGTGCCAGCCGCCTGGAGGGGGGTTCTATGAACACTGAAGCTTTCTTT
CASRLEGGSMNTEAFF
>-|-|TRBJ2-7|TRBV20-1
TGCAGTGCTGTTACACCCGGGTTAGCCCAGTACTTC
CSAVTPGLAQYF
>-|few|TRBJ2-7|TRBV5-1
TGCGCCAGCAGCTTGGTTATTAGCGGTGGGACCTACGAGCAGTACTTC
CASSLVISGGTYEQYF
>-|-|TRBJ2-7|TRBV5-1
TGCGCCAGCAGCTTGGCCGCGCGAGACTACATCTACGAGCAGTACTTC
CASSLAARDYIYEQYF
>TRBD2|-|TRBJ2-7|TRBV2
TGTGCCAGCAGTGCTAGCGGGAGCTACGAGCAGTACTTC
CASSASGSYEQYF
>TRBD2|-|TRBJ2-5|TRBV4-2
TGTGCCAGCAGCCCCCGGGCTAGCGGGGGGGCATCACAAGAGACCCAGTACTTC
CASSPRASGGASQETQYF
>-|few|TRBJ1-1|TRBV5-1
TGCGCCAGCAGCGGCGACCTGGTGGGCACTGAAGCTTTCTTT
CASSGDLVGTEAFF
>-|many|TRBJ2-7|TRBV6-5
TGTGCCAGCAGTTATTGGAACGAGCAGTACTTC
CASSYWNEQYF
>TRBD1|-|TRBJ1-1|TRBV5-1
TGCGCCAGCAGCTTGAGTTCAGGGGGGACTGAAGCTTTCTTT
CASSLSSGGTEAFF
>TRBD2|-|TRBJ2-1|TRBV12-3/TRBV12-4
TGTGCCGACCAAACTAGCGGATGGGACAATGAGCAGTTCTTC
CADQTSGWDNEQFF
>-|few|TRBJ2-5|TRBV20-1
TGCAGTGCTCCACGGCTCCAAGAGACCCAGTACTTC
CSAPRLQETQYF
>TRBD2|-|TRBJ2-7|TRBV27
TGTGCCAGCAAAGCGGGAGCATCCTACGAGCAGTACTTC
CASKAGASYEQYF
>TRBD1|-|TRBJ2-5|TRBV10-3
TGTGCCATCAGTGGGGACAGAGTTTCCCAAGAGACCCAGTACTTC
CAISGDRVSQETQYF
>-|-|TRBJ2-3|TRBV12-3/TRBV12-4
TGTGCCAGCAGCCTCGGGACAAACTGGGATACGCAGTATTTT
CASSLGTNWDTQYF
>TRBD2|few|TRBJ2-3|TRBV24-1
TGTGCCACCAGAGCTAGCGGGAGCACAGATACGCAGTATTTT
CATRASGSTDTQYF
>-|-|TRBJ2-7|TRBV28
TGTGCCAGCAGACCACCCGGATTTATCTCCTACGAGCAGTACTTC
CASRPPGFISYEQYF
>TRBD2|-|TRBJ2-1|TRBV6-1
TGTGCCAGCAAAAATGGTAGCGGGAGCTTAAATGAGCAGTTCTTC
CASKNGSGSLNEQFF